Each of the 24 T cell receptor beta chains below was sequenced from the same sample in a study of blood T cell repertoires in COVID-19. The method was immunoSEQ multiplex PCR; TCRdb's version includes in-frame clones alone and lacks a portion of them. The profile shows about 80,000 clones, around 81% of them singletons. The sequencing sample was made of peripheral blood. These receptor sequences come from a human donor in a cohort sampled during active COVID-19.

The chain links TRBV6-5 to TRBJ1-5; TRBD1 might be the D (6 bases). The germline gives CDR1 MNHEY, CDR2 SVGAGI. There are 14 residues in the CDR3. The V and J ends lost 6 bases and 1 base respectively, with 10 bases between them. Here the CDR3 reads CASSQDRSNQPQHF. The CDR3 coding sequence is TGTGCCAGCAGCCAGGACAGAAGCAATCAGCCCCAGCATTTT.

The chain combines TRBV27 with TRBJ2-5, with TRBD2 matching 7 bases. V trimming: 3 bases; J trimming: 5 bases; junction bases outside the gene matches: 12. The germline V gene has CDR1 MNHEY and CDR2 SMNVEV (reference sequence). The CDR3 spans 16 residues. CDR3 DNA sequence: TGTGCCAGCAGTTTCCGGGGAGGGAGGGCCTGGGAGACCCAGTACTTC. It codes for CASSFRGGRAWETQYF.

The genes are TRBV5-4 and TRBJ2-5, with 7 bases matching TRBD2. The CDR3 runs 14 residues. Germline V gene sequence: CDR1 SGHNT, CDR2 YYREEE (reference sequence). V was pared by 3 bases and J by 2 bases, with 4 bases of the junction left unmatched. The chain's CDR3 is CASSSTGGQETQYF. The CDR3 nucleotides are TGTGCCAGCAGCTCCACCGGGGGGCAAGAGACCCAGTACTTC.

This clone came up a few times. The CDR3 sequence is CATNPGLHNEQFF. CDR3 bases: TGTGCCACCAATCCAGGGCTTCACAATGAGCAGTTCTTC. This chain connects TRBV24-1 to TRBJ2-1; D is possibly TRBD1 (5 bases). V was pared by 8 bases and J by 5 bases, with 12 bases between. The CDR3 is 13 amino acids. CDR1 and CDR2 from the germline V gene are KGHDR and SFDVKD.

V and J are TRBV9 and TRBJ2-2; TRBD2 matches 15 bases. The germline V gene has CDR1 SGDLS and CDR2 YYNGEE. The V gene end was trimmed by 3 bases and the J gene end by 4 bases; junction bases not matched to a gene: 7. This CDR3 spans 18 amino acids. This chain's CDR3 is CASSAGTSGRLGTGELFF. DNA of the CDR3: TGTGCCAGCAGCGCCGGGACTAGCGGGAGGTTGGGCACCGGGGAGCTGTTTTTT.

The CDR3: CASSTSGTAAEQYF. Here the CDR3 DNA reads TGCGCCAGCAGCACCTCCGGGACAGCGGCGGAGCAGTACTTC. The genes are TRBV5-1 and TRBJ2-7; 7 bases map to TRBD1. CDR1 SGHRS and CDR2 YFSETQ come from the germline V gene. The CDR3 contains 14 residues. V lost 4 bases to trimming and J lost 7 bases; unmatched junction nucleotides: 11.

The chain couples TRBV19 to TRBJ1-1; D might be TRBD1 (5 bases). Germline V CDR1 and CDR2: LNHDA, SQIVND (reference sequence). The ends were cut back, 8 bases at V and 2 bases at J, with 24 bases in the middle. The CDR3 loop spans 17 amino acids. The CDR3 is CASSSRLVVRVNTEAFF. CDR3 DNA: TGTGCCAGTTCCTCGAGACTCGTCGTCAGGGTAAACACTGAAGCTTTCTTT.

This clone has just a few counts. This chain joins TRBV30 and TRBJ2-1; maybe TRBD2 (5 bases). With 0 bases removed from V and 8 bases from J, the gap between germline ends came to 11 bases. This CDR3 contains 13 residues. CDR1 and CDR2 (germline): GTSNPN, SVGIG (reference sequence). The DNA of the CDR3 is TGTGCCTGGAGTGTACACCTCGGGGATGAGCAGTTCTTC. It encodes CAWSVHLGDEQFF.

This chain uses TRBV21-1 with TRBJ1-3; the tabulated D call, TRBD1, remains unverified against the DNA. TRBV21-1 represents a pseudogene. This CDR3 spans 18 amino acids. Written as DNA, the CDR3 is TGTGCCAGCAGCAAAGACCCAGGCCGACCCCCCTCTGGAAACACCATATATTTT. It codes for CASSKDPGRPPSGNTIYF.

The chain uses TRBV13 and TRBJ1-6; D gene uncertain. This CDR3 has 15 amino acids. Trimming took 2 bases from V and 9 from J, leaving 14 bases between them. Looked up from germline, CDR1 is PRHDT and CDR2 is FYEKMQ (reference sequence). The CDR3 spells CASSLSRGRGSPLHF. CDR3 sequence (DNA): TGTGCCAGCAGCTTATCGCGCGGTCGGGGTTCACCCCTCCACTTT.

This rearrangement joins TRBV27 to TRBJ2-3; TRBD2 matches 9 bases. V dropped 5 bases and J dropped 2; count of bases not matched to a gene: 11. Germline V lookup: CDR1 MNHEY, CDR2 SMNVEV (reference sequence). This CDR3 has 17 amino acids. The CDR3 region is CASSGQGGTSPTDTQYF. CDR3 bases: TGTGCCAGCAGTGGCCAGGGAGGGACTAGCCCCACAGATACGCAGTATTTT.

The chain links TRBV6-5 to TRBJ2-1; 11 bases map to TRBD2. V lost 8 bases to trimming and J lost 4 bases; unmatched junction nucleotides: 1. The CDR3 covers 13 residues. In germline, CDR1 is MNHEY, CDR2 SVGAGI. The CDR3 nucleotides are TGTGCCAGCGGGACTAGCGGTTACAATGAGCAGTTCTTC. Amino acids: CASGTSGYNEQFF.

This chain uses TRBV6-5 with TRBJ2-3; 9 bases are shared with TRBD2. Per the germline V gene, CDR1 is MNHEY and CDR2 is SVGAGI. The CDR3 loop spans 15 amino acids. The J segment lost 6 bases and the V segment lost 6 bases, leaving 10 bases of the junction unmatched. The CDR3 coding sequence is TGTGCCAGCAGGTCTCTAGCGGGACTAGGGGATACGCAGTATTTT. It is translated as CASRSLAGLGDTQYF.

V is TRBV7-8 and J is TRBJ2-1, with D unresolved. Germline assignment: CDR1 SGHVS and CDR2 FQNEAQ. The germline V and J ends were trimmed by 5 bases and 4 bases, with 15 bases remaining between them. The length of the CDR3 is 15 residues. DNA of the CDR3: TGTGCCAGCAGCCCCCGTTTTAGCAATTACAATGAGCAGTTCTTC. Translating it yields CASSPRFSNYNEQFF.

The chain recombines TRBV6-6 with TRBJ1-1, with 7 bases lining up with TRBD1. This CDR3 is 13 amino acids long. The germline CDR1 and CDR2 sequences are MNHNY and SVGAGI (reference sequence). Trimming at V came to 4 bases and at J to 4 bases, leaving 3 bases not matched to a gene. CDR3 loop: CASSSDRATEAFF. CDR3 sequence (DNA): TGTGCCAGCAGTTCCGACAGGGCCACTGAAGCTTTCTTT.

V usage is TRBV6-5 and J usage is TRBJ1-5, with TRBD1 as a possible D gene (5 bases). This CDR3 has 13 amino acids. V was shortened by 6 bases and J by 5 bases, with 11 bases between the two germline ends. From germline, CDR1 is MNHEY and CDR2 SVGAGI. CDR3 sequence (DNA): TGTGCCAGCAGGCGGGGGGGGGATCAGCCCCAGCATTTT. Its protein is CASRRGGDQPQHF.

This clone came up a few times. The CDR3 bases are TGTGCCAGCAGCTTAGGGGCAGGAAATCAGCCCCAGCATTTT. Encoded protein: CASSLGAGNQPQHF. The chain employs TRBV13 and TRBJ1-5; unclear D gene. Between the trimmed V and J ends, which lost 0 bases and 4 bases, there was a span of 7 bases. Germline assignment: CDR1 PRHDT and CDR2 FYEKMQ (reference sequence). This CDR3 is built from 14 residues.

The chain has TRBV5-1 and TRBJ2-3, with 8 bases fitting TRBD1. There are 15 residues in the CDR3. With 4 bases clipped from V and 4 bases from J, the junction kept 8 bases outside the gene matches. The germline CDR1 and CDR2 sequences are SGHRS and YFSETQ. The CDR3 is CASSRQGFSSDTQYF. Written as DNA, the CDR3 is TGCGCCAGCAGCCGACAGGGGTTTTCATCAGATACGCAGTATTTT.

V and J are TRBV11-3 and TRBJ2-1; D gene uncertain. The CDR3 consists of 15 residues. Per the germline V gene, CDR1 is SGHNT and CDR2 is YENEEA. V lost 4 bases to trimming and J lost 0 bases, with 10 bases between them. DNA for the CDR3: TGTGCCAGCAGCTCGTCCTACTACTCCTACAATGAGCAGTTCTTC. Its translation is CASSSSYYSYNEQFF.

The chain uses TRBV29-1 and TRBJ1-3; weak D call: TRBD1 (6 bases). Germline CDR1 and CDR2: SQVTM and ANQGSEA. This CDR3 region has 13 residues. The V gene lost 7 bases and the J gene lost 2 bases, with 12 bases spanning the gap. CDR3 DNA sequence: TGCAGCGCAACTCACAGGGCTGGAAACACCATATATTTT. Its protein product is CSATHRAGNTIYF.

The V and J genes are TRBV24-1 and TRBJ1-1; 8 nucleotides agree with TRBD1. The CDR3 length is 12 residues. Germline trimming cut 4 bases from V and 7 bases from J; bases unmatched to any gene: 1. Germline CDR1 is KGHDR and CDR2 is SFDVKD. The CDR3 loop reads CATSEGTGEAFF. CDR3 sequence (DNA): TGTGCCACCAGTGAGGGGACAGGTGAAGCTTTCTTT.

This chain links TRBV14 with TRBJ2-7; D is perhaps TRBD1 (6 bases). The V end was cut by 0 bases, the J end by 4 bases, with 7 bases between. The CDR3 covers 13 residues. CDR1 is SGHDN and CDR2 is FVKESK in the germline V gene. CDR3: CASSQEQGYEQYV. The DNA of the CDR3 is TGTGCCAGCAGCCAAGAACAGGGTTACGAGCAGTACGTC.

This clone was counted ten times or more. The gene calls are TRBV6-1 and TRBJ1-1; maybe TRBD1 (5 bases). Germline CDR1 and CDR2: MNHNS and SASEGT. V was clipped by 1 base and J by 4 bases, with 10 bases between them. There are 14 residues in the CDR3. CDR3 loop: CASSEGGFGTEAFF. For the CDR3, the DNA is TGTGCCAGCAGTGAAGGGGGCTTTGGCACTGAAGCTTTCTTT.

V and J are TRBV5-1 and TRBJ1-6; D is unresolved. Germline loops: CDR1 SGHRS, CDR2 YFSETQ. There are 13 residues in the CDR3. Trimming cost V 1 base and J 8 bases, with 7 bases left between them. CDR3 residues: CASSLSGDSPLHF. The CDR3 DNA follows: TGCGCCAGCAGCTTGAGCGGGGATTCACCCCTCCACTTT.